This T cell receptor beta chain was recorded in a study of blood T cell repertoires in COVID-19. Study as a whole: Donors in the United States, Italy and Spain gave samples during acute or convalescent COVID-19. The cDNA or gDNA used as material had been derived from T cells, B-cell-depleted T cells, or PBMCs.

Methods used by the authors: Amplification of reference gene primers provided the estimated nucleated cell counts. Profiling relied on immunoSEQ multiplex PCR, and the TCRdb table lists in-frame clones only, not all of them. That table supplies the V and J calls and clone size; D and trimming were determined from the DNA. Found here are fewer than 350,000 clones, around 88% of them singletons; the top ten hold 1.5% to 2%. The CDR3 has 18 residues. The ends lost 2 bases at V and 1 base at J; junction bases unmatched: 12. Germline V gene sequence: CDR1 ENHRY, CDR2 SYGVKD. Sequencing was carried out using peripheral blood. The V call is TRBV10-3, the J call TRBJ2-3; 7 bases fit TRBD2. This sequence was found in a woman in her twenties or thirties with COVID-19, enrolled during active disease. The CDR3 sequence: CAISETGRAGKGTDTQYF. CDR3 bases: TGTGCCATCAGTGAGACGGGCCGAGCGGGGAAAGGCACAGATACGCAGTATTTT.